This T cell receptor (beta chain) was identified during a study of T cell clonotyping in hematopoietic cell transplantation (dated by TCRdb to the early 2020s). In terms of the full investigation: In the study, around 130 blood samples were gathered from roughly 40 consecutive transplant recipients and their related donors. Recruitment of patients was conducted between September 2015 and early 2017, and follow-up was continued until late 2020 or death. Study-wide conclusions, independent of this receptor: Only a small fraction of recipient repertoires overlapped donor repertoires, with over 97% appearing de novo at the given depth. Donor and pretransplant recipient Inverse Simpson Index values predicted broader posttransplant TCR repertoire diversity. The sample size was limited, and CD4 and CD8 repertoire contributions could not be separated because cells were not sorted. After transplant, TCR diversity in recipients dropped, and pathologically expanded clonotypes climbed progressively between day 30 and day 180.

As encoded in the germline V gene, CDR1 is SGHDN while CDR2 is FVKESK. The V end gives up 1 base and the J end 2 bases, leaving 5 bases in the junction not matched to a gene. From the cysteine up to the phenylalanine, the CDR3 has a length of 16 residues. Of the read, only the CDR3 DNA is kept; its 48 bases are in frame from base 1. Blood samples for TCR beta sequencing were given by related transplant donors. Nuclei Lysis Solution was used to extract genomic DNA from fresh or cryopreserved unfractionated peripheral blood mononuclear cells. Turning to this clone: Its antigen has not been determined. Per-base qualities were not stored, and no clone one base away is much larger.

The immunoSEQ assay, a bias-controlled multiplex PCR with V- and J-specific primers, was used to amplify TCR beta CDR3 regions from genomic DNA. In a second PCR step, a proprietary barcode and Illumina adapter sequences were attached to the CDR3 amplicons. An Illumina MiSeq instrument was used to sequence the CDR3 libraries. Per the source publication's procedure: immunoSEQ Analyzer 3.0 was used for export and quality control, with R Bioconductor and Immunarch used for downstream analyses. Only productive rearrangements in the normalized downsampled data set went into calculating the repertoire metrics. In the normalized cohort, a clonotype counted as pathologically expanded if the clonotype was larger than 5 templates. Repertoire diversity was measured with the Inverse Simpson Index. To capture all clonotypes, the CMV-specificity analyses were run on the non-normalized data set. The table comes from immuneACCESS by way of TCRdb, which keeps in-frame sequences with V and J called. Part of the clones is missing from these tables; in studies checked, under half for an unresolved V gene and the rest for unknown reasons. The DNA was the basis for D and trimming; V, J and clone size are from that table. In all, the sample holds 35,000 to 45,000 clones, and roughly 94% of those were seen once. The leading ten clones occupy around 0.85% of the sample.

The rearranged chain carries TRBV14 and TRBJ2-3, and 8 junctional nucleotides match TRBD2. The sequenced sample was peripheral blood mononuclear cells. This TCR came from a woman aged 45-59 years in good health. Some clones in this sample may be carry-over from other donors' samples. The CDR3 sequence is CASSQGAGGYTDTQYF. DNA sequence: TGTGCCAGCAGCCAAGGTGCGGGGGGATACACAGATACGCAGTATTTT.